The rows below give T cell receptor beta chains drawn from one sample of a study of T cells in localized non-small cell lung cancer. Method: immunoSEQ multiplex PCR; TCRdb's copy keeps in-frame clones and lacks some. This table holds approximately 2,000 clones, about 39% found once. The starting material was lung tumor tissue, obtained before any cancer treatment. These receptors all come from a female donor of 60 years or more with stage I lung adenocarcinoma. Each CDR3 is given with its conserved first and last residue. D genes are given only for firm matches. The size field is filled for only some rows; it gives once, few, many or a size class.

TRBJ1-3,TRBV5-1,NA,NA,TGCGCCAGCAGCTTGGGACATCAGGGAACGGCTGGAAACACCATATATTTT,CASSLGHQGTAGNTIYF
TRBJ1-3,TRBV6-8,NA,large,TGTGCCAGCAGTGAGTCGCCCAGCTCTGGAAACACCATATATTTT,CASSESPSSGNTIYF
TRBJ2-7,TRBV6-8,TRBD2,few,TGTGCCAGCAGTCTCAGCGGGGTTGTTTACGAGCAGTACTTC,CASSLSGVVYEQYF
TRBJ1-1,TRBV28,TRBD1,once,TGTGCCAGCAGTTTTACGGACAGGGAGAACACTGAAGCTTTCTTT,CASSFTDRENTEAFF
TRBJ1-5,TRBV25-1,TRBD1,NA,TGTGCCAGCAGTGAACTGGAGACAGGGGTCAATCAGCCCCAGCATTTT,CASSELETGVNQPQHF
TRBJ2-1,TRBV19,NA,NA,TGTGCCAGTAGTATGTGGAAGGGGGAACCATACAATGAGCAGTTCTTC,CASSMWKGEPYNEQFF
TRBJ1-5,TRBV11-3,NA,medium-sized,TGTGCCAGCAGCTTAGGGACCGCTAGCAATCAGCCCCAGCATTTT,CASSLGTASNQPQHF
TRBJ2-7,TRBV6-7,NA,few,TGTGCCAGCAGTGGAGGGAATAAGCAGTACTTC,CASSGGNKQYF
TRBJ2-5,TRBV29-1,TRBD2,NA,TGCAGCGTTTCTGGGGTAGCGGGGGGACAGACCCAGTACTTC,CSVSGVAGGQTQYF
TRBJ2-2,TRBV19,TRBD1,NA,TGTGCCAGTAACAGGGGGCTGGACGGGGAGCTGTTTTTT,CASNRGLDGELFF
TRBJ2-6,TRBV2,NA,NA,TGTGCCAGCAGTTCAGGTTTCTCTGGGGCCAACGTCCTGACTTTC,CASSSGFSGANVLTF
TRBJ1-3,TRBV10-1,NA,few,TGCGCCAGCAGTCCGGGAAGACAAGGAAACACCATATATTTT,CASSPGRQGNTIYF
TRBJ1-1,TRBV29-1,TRBD1,NA,TGCAGCGGGACAGGGGGCTGGAACACTGAAGCTTTCTTT,CSGTGGWNTEAFF
TRBJ1-5,TRBV9,TRBD1,few,TGTGCCAGCAGAGGATCAGGGGGCTTTCAGCCCCAGCATTTT,CASRGSGGFQPQHF
TRBJ2-7,TRBV5-1,NA,NA,TGCGCCAGCAGCTTGATATACACGACAAAATCTTACGAGCAGTACTTC,CASSLIYTTKSYEQYF
TRBJ2-7,TRBV30,TRBD2,NA,TGTGCCTGGAGTGCAGCGGGGATCTCCTACGAGCAGTACTTC,CAWSAAGISYEQYF
TRBJ2-7,TRBV7-2,NA,NA,TGTGCCAGCAGCCCCATTTTCAGTTTAAGCGAGGACTCCTACGAGCAGTACTTC,CASSPIFSLSEDSYEQYF
TRBJ2-7,TRBV19,NA,NA,TGTGCCAGTAGCTTTAGCGGAAAGAACTACGAGCAGTACTTC,CASSFSGKNYEQYF
TRBJ2-3,TRBV19,NA,NA,TGTGCCAGTAGCCGACCGGGCCAGATCACAGATACGCAGTATTTT,CASSRPGQITDTQYF
TRBJ2-2,TRBV6-8,NA,once,TGTGCCAGCAGTGACGCCCGGAATTGGAACACCGGGGAGCTGTTTTTT,CASSDARNWNTGELFF
TRBJ1-5,TRBV6-8,TRBD1,NA,TGTGCCAGCAGGCCGGGACAGGCGGGGAGGCCCCAGCATTTT,CASRPGQAGRPQHF
TRBJ2-7,TRBV11-3,NA,NA,TGTGCCAGCAGCAGACGACCGGGACCACAGTCCGACGAGCAGTACTTC,CASSRRPGPQSDEQYF
TRBJ2-7,TRBV19,NA,NA,TGTGCCAGTAGTCCCTCGGGCAGCTTTGTCTACGAGCAGTACTTC,CASSPSGSFVYEQYF
TRBJ1-3,TRBV11-3,NA,few,TGTGCCAGCAGCTTTGGGGGCTCTGGAAACACCATATATTTT,CASSFGGSGNTIYF
TRBJ1-5,TRBV18,NA,NA,TGTGCCAGCTCGCGGGGTCAGAACCAGCCCCAGCATTTT,CASSRGQNQPQHF
TRBJ2-7,TRBV6-8,TRBD2,few,TGTGCCAGCAGTCCCGGGACTAGCCCAAACGAGCAGTACTTC,CASSPGTSPNEQYF
TRBJ1-4,TRBV19,NA,NA,TGTGCCAGTAGTATCCCCACCGTTGAAAAACTGTTTTTT,CASSIPTVEKLFF
TRBJ1-2,TRBV15,NA,NA,TGTGCCACCAGCAGAATACTCAAGGCCGGGACATTTTCTGTTCTTGGCTACACCTTC,CATSRILKAGTFSVLGYTF
TRBJ1-1,TRBV30,NA,NA,TGTGCCTCAAGAAGGGACCGTCTCAGGTCTGAAGCTTTCTTT,CASRRDRLRSEAFF
TRBJ1-1,TRBV29-1,TRBD1,few,TGCAGCGTTGTACCGGGACAGGGGACCACTGAAGCTTTCTTT,CSVVPGQGTTEAFF
TRBJ2-3,TRBV9,TRBD1,NA,TGTGCCAGCAGCCCTCACACAGGGGCCGCAGATACGCAGTATTTT,CASSPHTGAADTQYF
TRBJ1-2,TRBV19,TRBD1,NA,TGTGGAACTGGTGGACAGGGACTTGGCTACACCTTC,CGTGGQGLGYTF
TRBJ2-3,TRBV15,NA,few,TGTGCCACCAGCGACAGTGGGGGCACAGATACGCAGTATTTT,CATSDSGGTDTQYF
TRBJ1-1,TRBV11-3,NA,NA,TGTGCCAGCAGGTTAAGCGGGGGGAGGAACACTGAAGCTTTCTTT,CASRLSGGRNTEAFF
TRBJ1-1,TRBV15,NA,NA,TGTGCCACCAGCAGGACCTTGGACGGATACACTGAAGCTTTTTTT,CATSRTLDGYTEAFF
TRBJ2-1,TRBV9,TRBD2,few,TGTGCCAGCAGAGAGCGGGGGGACTACAATGAGCAGTTCTTC,CASRERGDYNEQFF
TRBJ2-7,TRBV11-3,TRBD2,NA,TGTGCCAGCAGCCAAGGGACTAAGCGGAGCTACGAGCAGTACTTC,CASSQGTKRSYEQYF
TRBJ1-6,TRBV14,NA,NA,TGTGCCAGCAGCCAAGGGAGGAATTCACCCCTCCACTTT,CASSQGRNSPLHF
TRBJ1-3,TRBV9,NA,NA,TGTGCCAGCAGCGTGCTAGGGCAGGCCTCTGGAAACACCATATATTTT,CASSVLGQASGNTIYF
TRBJ1-1,TRBV29-1,NA,few,TGCAGCGTTACAGGGCACCGGGACACTGAAGCTTTCTTT,CSVTGHRDTEAFF
TRBJ1-1,TRBV19,TRBD1,once,TGTGCCACCGCACTACAGGGGTTCACTGAAGCTTTCTTT,CATALQGFTEAFF
TRBJ1-6,TRBV6-8,NA,NA,TGTGCCAGCAGTTACCGGGGTTCACCCCTCCACTTT,CASSYRGSPLHF
TRBJ1-2,TRBV18,NA,NA,TGTGCCAGCTCACATCAAGGGGCACCAGCTAACTATGGCTACACCTTC,CASSHQGAPANYGYTF
TRBJ2-7,TRBV8-2,NA,few,TGTGCCAGCAGGACTAGCGGGAGTCGGGAGCAGTACTTC,CASRTSGSREQYF
TRBJ2-7,TRBV28,NA,NA,TGTGCCAGTCAGATAACACCTGGACGGGAGCAGTACTTC,CASQITPGREQYF
TRBJ2-6,TRBV5-1,NA,few,TGCGCCAGCAGCCCATCCCGGGATCCTAGCTCTGGGGCCAACGTCCTGACTTTC,CASSPSRDPSSGANVLTF
TRBJ1-1,TRBV9,TRBD1,few,TGTGCCAGCAGCCAACAGGGGGCCGAAGCTTTCTTT,CASSQQGAEAFF
TRBJ2-5,TRBV19,NA,NA,TGTGCCAGTAGTATAGGGTCTAAGGCAGCCCAAGAGACCCAGTACTTC,CASSIGSKAAQETQYF
TRBJ2-5,TRBV9,TRBD1,few,TGTGCCAGCAAGACCGGGACAGGGCCAGAGACCCAGTACTTC,CASKTGTGPETQYF
TRBJ1-1,TRBV6-8,NA,NA,TGTGCCAGCAGTCCACTCTCTACGGGGTACACTGAAGCTTTCTTT,CASSPLSTGYTEAFF
TRBJ2-5,TRBV11-3,NA,NA,TGTGCCAGCAGCACAACAGGGTTCCGGGAGACCCAGTACTTC,CASSTTGFRETQYF
TRBJ1-2,TRBV19,TRBD1,NA,TGTGCCAGTAGTCTCCCGACAGGGCGGAATGGCTACACCTTC,CASSLPTGRNGYTF
TRBJ2-4,TRBV30,NA,NA,TGTGCCTGGAGTGTACTCTGGGGCCGGGACATTCAGTACTTC,CAWSVLWGRDIQYF